Presented here are 28 T cell receptor beta chains from one specimen sequenced in a study of cytotoxic CD8 clonotypes in ibrutinib-treated CLL. The repertoire was sequenced with immunoSEQ multiplex PCR; TCRdb's copy has only in-frame clones and lacks some. The table lists a few hundred thousand clones, about 77% of them singletons. This material consisted of PBMCs, taken before ibrutinib treatment. The source of these receptors is a human donor with chronic lymphocytic leukemia.

This chain's CDR3 is CASSLDATEAFF. CDR3 coding DNA: TGTGCCAGCAGCTTGGACGCCACTGAAGCTTTCTTT. The J gene is TRBJ1-1, the V gene TRBV5-4; D unresolved. The CDR3 spans 12 residues. Germline assignment: CDR1 SGHNT and CDR2 YYREEE (reference sequence). V shed 0 bases and J shed 4 bases, with 4 bases lying between them.

This chain connects TRBV28 to TRBJ2-5, with TRBD2 matching 10 bases. There are 16 residues in the CDR3. The germline CDR1 and CDR2 sequences are MDHEN and SYDVKM. Trimming removed 5 bases from V and 5 bases from J; junction bases left unmatched: 11. As DNA, the CDR3 is TGTGCCAGCAGTGAAGCTAGCGGGAGATCATGGGAGACCCAGTACTTC. Encoded protein: CASSEASGRSWETQYF.

The rearrangement links TRBV6-1 to TRBJ2-5, with 8 bases matching TRBD1. The germline CDR1 and CDR2 sequences are MNHNS and SASEGT. The CDR3 totals 15 residues. V dropped 1 base and J dropped 5; count of bases not matched to a gene: 6. In DNA, the CDR3 is TGTGCCAGCAGTGAAGTGGGCAGGGGGCAGGAGACCCAGTACTTC. Residues: CASSEVGRGQETQYF.

This clone appeared once. V is TRBV18 and J is TRBJ2-7; no clear D. Deletions cut 2 bases from V and 4 bases from J, with 9 bases between. CDR1 and CDR2 from the germline V gene are KGHSH and LQKENI. The CDR3 runs to 13 residues. The chain's CDR3 is CASSPFHLYEQYF. As DNA, the CDR3 is TGTGCCAGCTCACCATTCCACCTTTACGAGCAGTACTTC.

This rearrangement joins TRBV9 to TRBJ2-1, with D tentatively TRBD2 (5 bases). Between the trimmed V and J ends, which lost 4 bases and 5 bases, there was a span of 16 bases. Germline V CDR1 and CDR2: SGDLS, YYNGEE. This CDR3 has 15 amino acids. The CDR3 DNA follows: TGTGCCAGCAGCCTCGAGAGAGCGGCACACAATGAGCAGTTCTTC. This codes for CASSLERAAHNEQFF.

The rearrangement joins TRBV5-1 to TRBJ2-3, with D unclear. V dropped 0 bases and J dropped 1 base, with 6 bases sitting between them. The CDR3 spans 14 residues. In germline, CDR1 is SGHRS, CDR2 YFSETQ. The CDR3 DNA reads TGCGCCAGCAGCTTGGATCGACGCACAGATACGCAGTATTTT. It codes for CASSLDRRTDTQYF.

The CDR3 nucleotides are TGTGCCAGCAGAGCAGGGCTTATGATGAACACTGAAGCTTTCTTT. Translation: CASRAGLMMNTEAFF. The chain combines TRBV6-1 with TRBJ1-1, with D possibly TRBD1 on 5 matching bases. The CDR3 contains 15 residues. The germline V gene has CDR1 MNHNS and CDR2 SASEGT. Trimming stripped 6 bases from V and 0 bases from J, with 14 bases between.

The chain combines TRBV2 with TRBJ2-3, with D maybe TRBD1 (5 bases). CDR3 length: 14 residues. Germline CDR1 is SNHLY and CDR2 is FYNNEI. Between the trimmed V and J ends, which lost 5 bases and 0 bases, there was a span of 9 bases. DNA of the CDR3: TGTGCCAGCAGTTCAGGGCGGAGCACAGATACGCAGTATTTT. Protein product: CASSSGRSTDTQYF.

The chain couples TRBV25-1 to TRBJ2-7, with D perhaps TRBD1 or TRBD2 (6 bases each). CDR1 is MGHDK, CDR2 SYGVNS, per germline. Between the trimmed V and J ends, which lost 8 bases and 2 bases, there was a span of 10 bases. This CDR3 has 12 residues. CDR3 in amino acids: CASGRGPYEQYF. In nucleotides, the CDR3 is TGTGCCAGCGGCCGGGGGCCCTACGAGCAGTACTTC.

The chain joins TRBV14 to TRBJ2-1; unclear D gene. This CDR3 has 16 amino acids. V lost 0 bases, J lost 2 bases, and 11 bases lay in between. Germline lookup yields CDR1 SGHDN and CDR2 FVKESK. CDR3: CASSQDLATTYNEQFF. The CDR3 coding sequence is TGTGCCAGCAGCCAAGATCTTGCAACTACCTACAATGAGCAGTTCTTC.

On this clone: Given a much more abundant clone one base away, this may be a read error. This chain links TRBV7-2 with TRBJ2-1; no reliable D call. From germline, CDR1 is SGHTA and CDR2 FQGNSA. This CDR3 is built from 13 residues. V was shortened by 2 bases and J by 3 bases, with 5 bases between the two germline ends. The CDR3 is CASSLSGYNEQFF. DNA of the CDR3: TGTGCCAGCAGCTTATCAGGCTACAATGAGCAGTTCTTC.

This clone came up a few times. J is TRBJ2-2 and V is TRBV27, with D unresolved. CDR1 is MNHEY and CDR2 is SMNVEV in the germline V gene (reference sequence). Trimming pared 0 bases from V and 7 bases from J, leaving 6 bases between. This CDR3 contains 13 residues. DNA of the CDR3: TGTGCCAGCAGTTTATCGATAAGCGGGGAGCTGTTTTTT. This translates into CASSLSISGELFF.

The chain couples TRBV6-1 to TRBJ1-5; 8 bases fit TRBD1. The germline V gene encodes CDR1 MNHNS and CDR2 SASEGT. The CDR3 is made up of 15 amino acids. Unmatched junction bases numbered 10, after V lost 5 bases and J lost 7 bases. The CDR3 DNA sequence: TGTGCCAGCAGTTCTCGACAGGGGAATTTGCAGCCCCAGCATTTT. Residues: CASSSRQGNLQPQHF.

This sequence joins TRBV25-1 and TRBJ2-2, with 8 nucleotides matching TRBD2. The CDR3 contains 16 residues. Germline V CDR1 and CDR2: MGHDK, SYGVNS. The V and J ends lost 1 base and 5 bases, in that order; junction bases with no gene match: 6. The CDR3 sequence is CASSEFPAGATGELFF. As DNA, the CDR3 is TGTGCCAGCAGTGAATTCCCAGCGGGAGCGACCGGGGAGCTGTTTTTT. Based on the CDR3 plus reference TRBV25-1 and TRBJ2-2, the full variable domain is EADIYQTPRYLVIGTGKKITLECSQTMGHDKMYWYQQDPGMELHLIHYSYGVNSTEKGDLSSESTVSRIRTEHFPLTLESARPSHTSQYLCASSEFPAGATGELFFGEGSRLTVL.

This clone occurred once. V is TRBV4-3 and J is TRBJ2-7; possible D gene TRBD1, 5 bases. The CDR3 contains 13 residues. Germline V lookup: CDR1 LGHNA, CDR2 YSLEER. V was trimmed by 4 bases and J by 3 bases, leaving 10 bases between them. The CDR3 coding sequence is TGCGCCAGCAGCCTACTAAGGGGCTACGAGCAGTACTTC. Its translation is CASSLLRGYEQYF.

The V gene is TRBV10-3, the J gene TRBJ2-2; possible D gene TRBD1, 6 bases. Germline V gene sequence: CDR1 ENHRY, CDR2 SYGVKD. The CDR3 covers 16 residues. The V end lost 1 base, the J end lost 1 base, and 10 bases lay between the germline ends. The CDR3 region has the DNA TGTGCCATCAGTGAGTTCGGACAGAAGAACACCGGGGAGCTGTTTTTT. Its translation: CAISEFGQKNTGELFF.

The V gene is TRBV15, the J gene TRBJ2-3, with D possibly being TRBD2 (5 bases). CDR1 and CDR2 (germline): LNHNV, YYDKDF (reference sequence). Deletions cut 0 bases from V and 0 bases from J, with 10 bases between. The CDR3 spans 16 residues. The CDR3 nucleotides read TGTGCCACCAGCAGAGATCTGTTAGCGAGCACAGATACGCAGTATTTT. This encodes CATSRDLLASTDTQYF. Full variable domain (missing parts from reference TRBV15 and TRBJ2-3): DAMVIQNPRYQVTQFGKPVTLSCSQTLNHNVMYWYQQKSSQAPKLLFHYYDKDFNNEADTPDNFQSRRPNTSFCFLDIRSPGLGDTAMYLCATSRDLLASTDTQYFGPGTRLTVL.

The chain employs TRBV6-6 and TRBJ1-3; no definite D call. The V gene lost 5 bases and the J gene lost 0 bases, with 2 bases spanning the gap. CDR1 is MNHNY, CDR2 SVGAGI, per germline (reference sequence). This CDR3 is 12 amino acids long. The CDR3 region is CASSLSGNTIYF. CDR3 nucleotides: TGTGCCAGCAGTCTCTCTGGAAACACCATATATTTT.

V and J are TRBV7-2 and TRBJ2-4; D gene unclear. The V and J ends lost 1 base and 0 bases respectively, with 10 bases between them. Germline V gives CDR1 SGHTA, CDR2 FQGNSA. This CDR3 spans 16 amino acids. As DNA, the CDR3 is TGTGCCAGCAGCTTAGGTTTCCGGCTAGCCAAAAACATTCAGTACTTC. Amino acid sequence: CASSLGFRLAKNIQYF.

The rearrangement joins TRBV29-1 to TRBJ2-7, with 7 bases lining up with TRBD1. The CDR3 runs 14 residues. Trimming removed 3 bases from V and 3 bases from J; junction bases left unmatched: 8. Germline assignment: CDR1 SQVTM and CDR2 ANQGSEA. CDR3 nucleotides: TGCAGCGTTGACGGTTACTCAGGGGGCTACGAGCAGTACTTC. Translation gives CSVDGYSGGYEQYF.

A few counts support this clone. The chain combines TRBV18 with TRBJ1-2; D unclear. Per the germline V gene, CDR1 is KGHSH and CDR2 is LQKENI. The germline V and J ends were trimmed by 3 bases and 5 bases, with 10 bases remaining between them. The CDR3 is made up of 13 amino acids. The CDR3 DNA reads as TGTGCCAGCTCACCGGCGGGAGAGTATGGCTACACCTTC. Its protein is CASSPAGEYGYTF.

As concerns this clone: The junction and the germline gene differ at one end; a read error may be behind it. Other DNA sequences in this specimen translate into the identical CDR3. The chain combines TRBV29-1 with TRBJ2-7, with no clear D. The CDR3 is 11 amino acids. Germline V gives CDR1 SQVTM, CDR2 ANQGSEA. CDR3 sequence reads: CSVEEYHEQYF. The DNA for the CDR3 is TGCAGCGTTGAAGAGTACCACGAACAGTACTTC.

V usage is TRBV7-6 and J usage is TRBJ2-1, with TRBD1 matching 9 bases. Germline CDR1 and CDR2: SGHVS and FNYEAQ. V dropped 1 base and J dropped 0; count of bases not matched to a gene: 4. The CDR3 is 17 amino acids. The DNA of the CDR3 is TGTGCCAGCAGCTTAGGGACAGGGGTCAACTCCTACAATGAGCAGTTCTTC. Residues: CASSLGTGVNSYNEQFF.

This clone was counted a single time. The CDR3 region is CASSLWAALTDTQYF. The CDR3 DNA reads TGTGCCAGCAGTTTATGGGCAGCCCTCACAGATACGCAGTATTTT. The chain has TRBV27 and TRBJ2-3; D is ambiguous. The CDR3 covers 15 residues. Trimming pared 1 base from V and 2 bases from J, leaving 10 bases between. Germline V gives CDR1 MNHEY, CDR2 SMNVEV (reference sequence).

The CDR3 DNA reads TGTGCCAGCTCACCAGTTTACACCTCTGGAAACACCATATATTTT. The encoded protein is CASSPVYTSGNTIYF. The chain uses TRBV18 and TRBJ1-3; no definite D call. Germline V CDR1 and CDR2: KGHSH, LQKENI. The CDR3 is 15 residues long. V gave up 2 bases and J gave up 0 bases, with 8 bases separating them.

V is TRBV5-1 and J is TRBJ1-2; perhaps TRBD1 as D (5 bases). The V gene lost 3 bases and the J gene lost 0 bases, with 18 bases spanning the gap. This CDR3 region has 17 residues. Germline V CDR1 and CDR2: SGHRS, YFSETQ. This CDR3 is CASSSPPPDSSNYGYTF. The DNA for the CDR3 is TGCGCCAGCAGCTCTCCACCTCCTGACAGCTCTAACTATGGCTACACCTTC.

V is TRBV27 and J is TRBJ2-2; D may match TRBD1 or TRBD2 (6 bases each). This CDR3 is built from 18 residues. Germline V gene lookup returns CDR1 MNHEY and CDR2 SMNVEV (reference sequence). V lost 0 bases, J lost 4 bases, and 18 bases lay in between. The CDR3 protein is CASSLSPGAAGGTGELFF. Here the CDR3 DNA reads TGTGCCAGCAGTTTATCACCGGGGGCCGCCGGGGGCACCGGGGAGCTGTTTTTT.

As regards this clone: This sample includes further DNA sequences coding for the same CDR3. The chain links TRBV6-6 to TRBJ2-5; the D is unclear. The CDR3 has 11 amino acids. The germline gives CDR1 MNHNY, CDR2 SVGAGI (reference sequence). The germline V and J ends were trimmed by 6 bases and 3 bases, with 5 bases remaining between them. The CDR3 here is CASSSKETQYF. CDR3 nucleotides: TGTGCCAGCAGCAGCAAAGAGACCCAGTACTTC.